Shown below are 24 T cell receptor beta chains from a single sample sequenced in a study of radiotherapy plus CTLA-4 blockade in lung cancer. Method: immunoSEQ multiplex PCR; TCRdb's copy keeps in-frame clones and lacks some. The table has about 87,000 clones, more than 85% seen once. The material was peripheral blood, obtained from a patient treated with radiotherapy plus ipilimumab. The receptor set was obtained from a human donor with non-small cell lung cancer that progressed on radiotherapy plus ipilimumab.

The gene calls are TRBV9 and TRBJ2-7; 10 bases are shared with TRBD2. The CDR3 loop spans 15 amino acids. Germline lookup yields CDR1 SGDLS and CDR2 YYNGEE. V lost 3 bases and J lost 0; bases outside the gene matches: 3. CDR3 coding DNA: TGTGCCAGCAGCGGGACTAGCGGAAGCTCCTACGAGCAGTACTTC. Translating gives CASSGTSGSSYEQYF.

This rearrangement joins TRBV7-9 to TRBJ1-6; D is possibly TRBD1 (5 bases). Trimming removed 5 bases from V and 4 bases from J, with 12 bases in between. Germline V gene data show CDR1 as SEHNR and CDR2 as FQNEAQ (reference sequence). The CDR3 loop spans 15 amino acids. The CDR3 protein is CASSPHTGYNSPLHF. CDR3 DNA sequence: TGTGCCAGCAGCCCCCATACAGGTTATAATTCACCCCTCCACTTT.

This clone was found once. The CDR3 loop reads CASSGSGEYEQYF. CDR3 bases: TGCGCCAGCAGCGGTAGCGGGGAGTACGAGCAGTACTTC. V usage is TRBV4-3 and J usage is TRBJ2-7; 8 bases align to TRBD2. CDR3 length: 13 amino acids. V lost 5 bases and J lost 4; bases outside the gene matches: 4. CDR1 LGHNA and CDR2 YSLEER come from the germline V gene.

The chain employs TRBV4-2 and TRBJ2-1; 10 bases match TRBD1. Looked up from germline, CDR1 is LGHNA and CDR2 is YNFKEQ. V lost 7 bases to trimming and J lost 10 bases; unmatched junction nucleotides: 10. This CDR3 has 14 amino acids. CDR3 in DNA: TGTGCCAGCACTCCCGGGGACAGGGGATTAGAGCAGTTCTTC. Translating gives CASTPGDRGLEQFF.

The chain combines TRBV29-1 with TRBJ2-6; D not certain. CDR3 length: 15 residues. Trimming took 4 bases from V and 0 from J, leaving 10 bases between them. Germline CDR1 SQVTM, CDR2 ANQGSEA. CDR3 in amino acids: CSVGRYRSGANVLTF. Written as DNA, the CDR3 is TGCAGCGTTGGACGTTATCGCTCTGGGGCCAACGTCCTGACTTTC.

This clone was detected only a few times. The chain carries TRBV9 and TRBJ2-2, with 11 bases identical to TRBD2. Germline V gene lookup returns CDR1 SGDLS and CDR2 YYNGEE. The CDR3 is 17 residues long. V gave up 1 base and J gave up 4 bases; unmatched junction bases: 6. The CDR3 region has the DNA TGTGCCAGCAGCGTAATAGCGGGGGGGCTTGGCACCGGGGAGCTGTTTTTT. It is translated as CASSVIAGGLGTGELFF.

The CDR3 DNA follows: TGTGCCTGGAGTGGAGGGAGCCCCAATGAGCAGTTCTTC. Protein sequence: CAWSGGSPNEQFF. V is TRBV30 and J is TRBJ2-1, with D possibly matching TRBD2 (5 bases). The germline CDR1 and CDR2 sequences are GTSNPN and SVGIG (reference sequence). V was shortened by 1 base and J by 6 bases, with 10 bases between the two germline ends. CDR3 size: 13 residues. The full variable domain, rest sourced from reference TRBV30 and TRBJ2-1, is SQTIHQWPATLVQPVGSPLSLECTVEGTSNPNLYWYRQAAGRGLQLLFYSVGIGQISSEVPQNLSASRPQDRQFILSSKKLLLSDSGFYLCAWSGGSPNEQFFGPGTRLTVL.

There are a few counts of this clone. The J gene is TRBJ1-3, the V gene TRBV4-2; the match to TRBD1 covers 7 bases. J gave up 0 bases and V 1 base, and 0 bases lay outside the gene matches. The germline CDR1 and CDR2 sequences are LGHNA and YNFKEQ. CDR3 length: 15 amino acids. CDR3 residues: CASSQGQGSGNTIYF. CDR3 nucleotides: TGTGCCAGCAGCCAAGGACAGGGCTCTGGAAACACCATATATTTT.

V usage is TRBV7-2 and J usage is TRBJ2-5, with TRBD1 identical over 7 bases. CDR3 length equals 15 residues. CDR1 is SGHTA, CDR2 FQGNSA, per germline. The trim removed 3 bases at V and 5 bases at J, leaving 9 bases unmatched. The CDR3 DNA is TGTGCCAGCAGCTTCAACCCGACAGGGCTGGAGACCCAGTACTTC. Residues: CASSFNPTGLETQYF. Supplemented by reference TRBV7-2 and TRBJ2-5, the full variable domain reads GAGVSQSPSNKVTEKGKDVELRCDPISGHTALYWYRQSLGQGLEFLIYFQGNSAPDKSGLPSDRFSAERTGGSVSTLTIQRTQQEDSAVYLCASSFNPTGLETQYFGPGTRLLVL.

This rearrangement joins TRBV19 to TRBJ1-5; tentatively, D is TRBD1 (6 bases). This CDR3 comprises 15 residues. V lost 9 bases and J lost 7, with 22 bases in between. From germline, CDR1 is LNHDA and CDR2 SQIVND (reference sequence). The CDR3 region is CASRAGGTIRQPQHF. DNA of the CDR3: TGTGCCAGCAGAGCCGGCGGGACAATAAGGCAGCCCCAGCATTTT. Variable domain in full (rest from reference TRBV19 and TRBJ1-5): DGGITQSPKYLFRKEGQNVTLSCEQNLNHDAMYWYRQDPGQGLRLIYYSQIVNDFQKGDIAEGYSVSREKKESFPLTVTSAQKNPTAFYLCASRAGGTIRQPQHFGDGTRLSIL.

CDR3 sequence reads: CASSPMGGNINGEQYF. CDR3 nucleotide sequence: TGTGCCAGCTCCCCGATGGGGGGTAACATAAATGGGGAGCAGTACTTC. This sequence joins TRBV18 and TRBJ2-7, with D possibly matching TRBD2 (6 bases). The CDR3 has 16 residues. Germline CDR1 is KGHSH and CDR2 is LQKENI. Trimming pared 6 bases from V and 7 bases from J, leaving 25 bases between.

V gene TRBV25-1 combines with J gene TRBJ1-1; D possibly corresponds to TRBD1 (6 bases). V was clipped by 7 bases and J by 2 bases, with 20 bases between them. The germline CDR1 and CDR2 sequences are MGHDK and SYGVNS. CDR3 length equals 16 residues. In DNA, the CDR3 is TGTGCCAGCAAGGGGCTGGCAGGGACAATAAACACTGAAGCTTTCTTT. It translates to CASKGLAGTINTEAFF.

The rearrangement links TRBV6-1 to TRBJ2-7, with D uncertain. Germline loops: CDR1 MNHNS, CDR2 SASEGT. V lost 3 bases and J 6 bases, leaving 12 bases between the germline ends. This CDR3 spans 13 amino acids. CDR3 DNA: TGTGCCAGCAGTGAGCTAAGGGCCTCCGAGCAGTACTTC. It translates to CASSELRASEQYF.

V usage is TRBV6-5 and J usage is TRBJ2-5; TRBD2 agrees at 11 bases. This CDR3 region has 15 residues. The germline V gene encodes CDR1 MNHEY and CDR2 SVGAGI. Germline trimming cut 6 bases from V and 1 base from J; bases unmatched to any gene: 4. The CDR3: CASSHTSGGQETQYF. The CDR3 DNA is TGTGCCAGCAGCCACACTAGCGGGGGCCAAGAGACCCAGTACTTC.

CDR3 DNA: TGTGCCAGCAGCAGACAGGGAAACTCCTACGAGCAGTACTTC. Protein product: CASSRQGNSYEQYF. The chain has TRBV28 and TRBJ2-7; TRBD1 agrees at 7 bases. The germline V gene encodes CDR1 MDHEN and CDR2 SYDVKM. This CDR3 comprises 14 residues. J was trimmed by 0 bases and V by 6 bases; bases with no gene match: 5. Full variable domain (remainder filled in from reference TRBV28 and TRBJ2-7): DVKVTQSSRYLVKRTGEKVFLECVQDMDHENMFWYRQDPGLGLRLIYFSYDVKMKEKGDIPEGYSVSREKKERFSLILESASTNQTSMYLCASSRQGNSYEQYFGPGTRLTVT.

The chain has TRBV19 and TRBJ1-2; D perhaps matches TRBD1 (6 bases). With 2 bases removed from V and 0 bases from J, the gap between germline ends came to 10 bases. CDR3 length: 15 residues. Germline V lookup: CDR1 LNHDA, CDR2 SQIVND (reference sequence). The CDR3 coding sequence is TGTGCCAGTAGTATAAAGACAGGATCTAACTATGGCTACACCTTC. Translating it yields CASSIKTGSNYGYTF.

V usage is TRBV6-6 and J usage is TRBJ2-5; D possibly corresponds to TRBD2 (5 bases). CDR3 length: 13 residues. The germline V gene has CDR1 MNHNY and CDR2 SVGAGI (reference sequence). V gave up 8 bases and J gave up 4 bases, with 14 bases separating them. Here the CDR3 DNA reads TGTGCCAGCCACGTCCGGGGAGCAGAGACCCAGTACTTC. Its protein is CASHVRGAETQYF.

The chain recombines TRBV7-9 with TRBJ2-6; D perhaps matches TRBD2 (6 bases). The germline gives CDR1 SEHNR, CDR2 FQNEAQ (reference sequence). Trimming took 0 bases from V and 0 from J, leaving 6 bases between them. The CDR3 contains 16 residues. The CDR3 DNA is TGTGCCAGCAGCTTAGCGGGGGGCTCTGGGGCCAACGTCCTGACTTTC. This sequence encodes CASSLAGGSGANVLTF.

The chain employs TRBV9 and TRBJ1-4; 7 positions agree with TRBD1. The V segment lost 4 bases and the J segment 7 bases; nucleotides outside the gene matches: 10. Per the germline V gene, CDR1 is SGDLS and CDR2 is YYNGEE. The CDR3 consists of 15 residues. The CDR3, as DNA: TGTGCCAGCAGCAGGGGGACAGCGAGTTTTGAAAAACTGTTTTTT. It codes for CASSRGTASFEKLFF.

J is TRBJ1-1 and V is TRBV10-3, with D possibly TRBD1 on 5 matching bases. V was cut by 6 bases and J by 4 bases, with 12 bases left in between. The CDR3 is made up of 13 amino acids. Germline lookup yields CDR1 ENHRY and CDR2 SYGVKD. For the CDR3, the DNA is TGTGCCATCAGCGGAGCCCAGGGCACTGAAGCTTTCTTT. Protein product: CAISGAQGTEAFF.

This clone was seen only a few times. This chain joins TRBV19 and TRBJ1-6; D is ambiguous. This CDR3 region has 13 residues. Germline loops: CDR1 LNHDA, CDR2 SQIVND (reference sequence). V lost 11 bases, J lost 6 bases, and 14 bases lay in between. Here the CDR3 reads CASVDRANSPLHF. The CDR3 DNA sequence: TGTGCCTCCGTCGACCGGGCTAATTCACCCCTCCACTTT.

The J gene is TRBJ2-2, the V gene TRBV7-3, with TRBD1 identical over 7 bases. Losses at the gene ends were 2 bases for V and 3 bases for J; bases not matched to a gene: 6. From germline, CDR1 is SGHTA and CDR2 FQGTGA. The CDR3 has 16 amino acids. CDR3 sequence reads: CASSLRGGADTGELFF. The CDR3 DNA sequence: TGTGCCAGCAGCTTACGAGGGGGCGCGGACACCGGGGAGCTGTTTTTT. Full variable domain (remainder filled in from reference TRBV7-3 and TRBJ2-2): GAGVSQTPSNKVTEKGKYVELRCDPISGHTALYWYRQSLGQGPEFLIYFQGTGAADDSGLPNDRFFAVRPEGSVSTLKIQRTERGDSAVYLCASSLRGGADTGELFFGEGSRLTVL.

The chain recombines TRBV29-1 with TRBJ2-2; TRBD1 might be the D (5 bases). The CDR3 runs to 15 residues. Trimming shortened V by 4 bases and J by 5 bases, and 17 bases separated the two germline ends. Germline assignment: CDR1 SQVTM and CDR2 ANQGSEA. The CDR3 spells CSVGGPRLGTGELFF. The CDR3 bases are TGCAGCGTTGGGGGCCCCAGGCTAGGAACCGGGGAGCTGTTTTTT.

This chain joins TRBV5-1 and TRBJ2-3, with a possible D match to TRBD2 (5 bases). CDR3 length: 15 amino acids. The ends were cut back, 0 bases at V and 6 bases at J, with 14 bases in the middle. Per the germline V gene, CDR1 is SGHRS and CDR2 is YFSETQ. CDR3 protein: CASSLASRPGDTQYF. CDR3 DNA sequence: TGCGCCAGCAGCTTGGCTAGCAGGCCTGGGGATACGCAGTATTTT.